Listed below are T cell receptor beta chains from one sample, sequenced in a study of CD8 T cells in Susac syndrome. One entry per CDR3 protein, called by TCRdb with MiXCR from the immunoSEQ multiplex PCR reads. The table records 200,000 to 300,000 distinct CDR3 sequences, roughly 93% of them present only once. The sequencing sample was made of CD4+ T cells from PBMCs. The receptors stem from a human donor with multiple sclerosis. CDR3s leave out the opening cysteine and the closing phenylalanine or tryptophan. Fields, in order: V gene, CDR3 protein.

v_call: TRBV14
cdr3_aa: ASSKRGHTEAF

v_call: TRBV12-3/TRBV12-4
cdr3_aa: ASSPWTGGIDTQY

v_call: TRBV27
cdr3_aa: ASSTGPHYGYT

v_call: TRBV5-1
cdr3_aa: ASSFGTGISGANVLT

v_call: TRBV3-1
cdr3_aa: ASSHGETQY

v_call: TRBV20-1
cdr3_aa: SARIGTGSTGYT

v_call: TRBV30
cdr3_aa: AWSSGARTEAF

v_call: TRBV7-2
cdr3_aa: ASSSPNREDGYT

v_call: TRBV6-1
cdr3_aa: ASTERQGNYGYT

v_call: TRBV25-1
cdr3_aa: ASRRTDPTYNEQF

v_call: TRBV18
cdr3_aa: ASSLSGSQPQH

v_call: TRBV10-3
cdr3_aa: AISYTGVSTEAF

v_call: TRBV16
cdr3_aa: ASSQRYDSLGEPQH